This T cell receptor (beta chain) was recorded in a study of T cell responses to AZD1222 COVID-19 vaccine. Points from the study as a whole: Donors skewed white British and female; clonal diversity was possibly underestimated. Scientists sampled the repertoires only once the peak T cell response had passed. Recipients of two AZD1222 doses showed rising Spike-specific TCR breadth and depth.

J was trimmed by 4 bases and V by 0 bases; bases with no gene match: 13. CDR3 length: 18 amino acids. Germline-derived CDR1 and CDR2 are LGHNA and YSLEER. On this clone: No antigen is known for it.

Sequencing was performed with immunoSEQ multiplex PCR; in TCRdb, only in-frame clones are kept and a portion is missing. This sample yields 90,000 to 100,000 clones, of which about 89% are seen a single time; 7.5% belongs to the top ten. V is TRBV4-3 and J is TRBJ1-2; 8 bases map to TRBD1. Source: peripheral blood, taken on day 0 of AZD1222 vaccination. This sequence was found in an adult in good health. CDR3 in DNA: TGCGCCAGCAGCCAAGATCCAGGGCAGGGGGCAACTAGCTATGGCTACACCTTC. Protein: CASSQDPGQGATSYGYTF.